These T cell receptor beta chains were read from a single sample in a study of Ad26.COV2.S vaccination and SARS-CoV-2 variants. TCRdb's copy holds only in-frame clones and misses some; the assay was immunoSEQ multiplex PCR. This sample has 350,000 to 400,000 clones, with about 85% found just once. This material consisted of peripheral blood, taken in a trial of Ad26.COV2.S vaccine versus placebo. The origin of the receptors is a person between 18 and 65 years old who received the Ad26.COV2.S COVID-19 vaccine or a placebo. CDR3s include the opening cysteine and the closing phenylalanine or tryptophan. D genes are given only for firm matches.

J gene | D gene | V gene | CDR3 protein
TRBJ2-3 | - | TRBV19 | CASSIGGSTDTQYF
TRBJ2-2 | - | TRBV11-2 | CASSLGLGLDNTGELFF
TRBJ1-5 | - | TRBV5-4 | CASSLDPEGQPQHF
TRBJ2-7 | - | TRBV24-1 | CATSDPRTYEQYF
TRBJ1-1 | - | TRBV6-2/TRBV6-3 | CASSRDGPAGAFF
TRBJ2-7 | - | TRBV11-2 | CASNLVGDYEQYF
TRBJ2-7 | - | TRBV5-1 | CASSFSRDGAYEQYF
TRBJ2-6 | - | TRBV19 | CASTETGSSGANVLTF
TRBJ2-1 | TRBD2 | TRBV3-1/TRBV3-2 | CASSQDSIDFLAGVYNEQFF
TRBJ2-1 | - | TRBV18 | CASSGGARDNEQFF
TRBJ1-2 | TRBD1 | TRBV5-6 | CASSPIGTGGSGYTF
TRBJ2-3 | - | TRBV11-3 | CASSLVANTDTQYF
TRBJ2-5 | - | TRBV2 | CASSGGQETQYF
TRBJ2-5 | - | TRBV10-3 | CAISPGSETQYF
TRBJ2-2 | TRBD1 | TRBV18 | CASSFGTERTGELFF
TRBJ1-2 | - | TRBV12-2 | CASRSSDTPNYGYTF
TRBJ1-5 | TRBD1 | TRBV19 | CASSIERGPNQPQHF
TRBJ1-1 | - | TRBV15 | CATSRDPDSNTEAFF
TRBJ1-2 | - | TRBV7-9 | CASSLFDRPYGYTF
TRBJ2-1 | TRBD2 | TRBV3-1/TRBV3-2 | CASSQGLAGNEQFF
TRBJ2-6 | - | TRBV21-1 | CASRPSGANVLTF
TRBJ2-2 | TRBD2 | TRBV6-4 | CASSEAGFAGELFF
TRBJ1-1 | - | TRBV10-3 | CAISGPGQNTEAFF
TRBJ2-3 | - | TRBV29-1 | CSVGEGYTDTQYF
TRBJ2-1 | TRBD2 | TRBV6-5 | CASTPVAGANNEQFF
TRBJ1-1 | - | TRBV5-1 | CASSLTTPGQEAFF
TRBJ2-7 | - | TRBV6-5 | CASSTGPYEQYF
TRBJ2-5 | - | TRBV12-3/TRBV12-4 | CASSPGQQETQYF
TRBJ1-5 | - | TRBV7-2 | CASSLGRGESQPQHF
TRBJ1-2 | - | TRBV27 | CASSPRRGVQPSNYGYTF
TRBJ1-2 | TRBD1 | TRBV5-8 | CASSLVSGGGYTF
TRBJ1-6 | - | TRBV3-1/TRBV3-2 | CASTAGPLSLDNSPLHF
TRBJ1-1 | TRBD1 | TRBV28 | CASSLPGGTEAFF
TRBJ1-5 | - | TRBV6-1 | CASSATGWGSSNQPQHF
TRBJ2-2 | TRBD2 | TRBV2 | CASNLAGDNTGELFF
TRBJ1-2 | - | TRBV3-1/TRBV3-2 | CASSPGQDRIYGYTF
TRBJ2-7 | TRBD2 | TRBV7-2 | CASSPGGLAGGYYEQYF
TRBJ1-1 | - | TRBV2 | CASSVVGPEAFF
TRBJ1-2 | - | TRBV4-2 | CASSQAQGLVGYTF
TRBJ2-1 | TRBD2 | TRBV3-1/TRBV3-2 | CASSQAAGASNEQFF
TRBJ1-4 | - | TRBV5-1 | CASSSTGKNEKLFF
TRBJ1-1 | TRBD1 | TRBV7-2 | CASSQGAENTEAFF
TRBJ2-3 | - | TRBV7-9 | CASSAGPGTTHTQYF
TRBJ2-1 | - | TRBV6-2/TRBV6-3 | CASSSSRSYNEQFF
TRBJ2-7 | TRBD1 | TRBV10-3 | CASRGQAYEQYF
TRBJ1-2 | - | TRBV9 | CASSPGTGGYTF
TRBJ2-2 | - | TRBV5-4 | CASSNGLGTNTGELFF
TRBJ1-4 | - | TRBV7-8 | CASSDRDNLEKLFF
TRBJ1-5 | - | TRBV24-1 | CATSDAGVNQPQHF
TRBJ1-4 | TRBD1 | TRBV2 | CASRGRQGNEKLFF
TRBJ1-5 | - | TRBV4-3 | CASSLKVGTNQPQHF
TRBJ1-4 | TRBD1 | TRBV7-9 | CASSAGGQGGEKLFF
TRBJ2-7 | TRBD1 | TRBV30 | CASSRDRTFGLKRTVYEQYF
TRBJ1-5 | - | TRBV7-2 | CASSLGEGPQPQHF
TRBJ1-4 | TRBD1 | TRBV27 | CASSSTGGNEKLFF
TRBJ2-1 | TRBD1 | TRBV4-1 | CASADGQGDNEQFF
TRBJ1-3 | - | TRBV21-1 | CASSNRSGTGNTIYF
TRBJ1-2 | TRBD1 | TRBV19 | CASSVRDRLYGYTF